Here is one T cell receptor beta chain with its context. These data come from a study of blood T cell repertoires in COVID-19. Across the whole study: The origin of the acute and convalescent COVID-19 samples was the United States, Italy and Spain.

Germline V gives CDR1 MNHEY, CDR2 SMNVEV (reference sequence). CDR3 length: 13 residues. V was trimmed by 5 bases and J by 0 bases, leaving 2 bases between them. Authors' analysis steps: Reference gene primer amplification gave nucleated cell count estimates. Profiled with immunoSEQ multiplex PCR; TCRdb holds only in-frame clones, not every one. That table gives V, J and clone size, and the DNA gave D and trimming. The table lists about 150,000 clones, 65% to 90% of them singletons. The rearrangement links TRBV27 to TRBJ2-6; no definite D call. Sequenced sample: peripheral blood. The sequence was collected from a man between 65 and 85 years old with acute or convalescent COVID-19. CDR3 in amino acids: CASSLSGANVLTF. CDR3 DNA: TGTGCCAGCAGTCTCTCTGGGGCCAACGTCCTGACTTTC.